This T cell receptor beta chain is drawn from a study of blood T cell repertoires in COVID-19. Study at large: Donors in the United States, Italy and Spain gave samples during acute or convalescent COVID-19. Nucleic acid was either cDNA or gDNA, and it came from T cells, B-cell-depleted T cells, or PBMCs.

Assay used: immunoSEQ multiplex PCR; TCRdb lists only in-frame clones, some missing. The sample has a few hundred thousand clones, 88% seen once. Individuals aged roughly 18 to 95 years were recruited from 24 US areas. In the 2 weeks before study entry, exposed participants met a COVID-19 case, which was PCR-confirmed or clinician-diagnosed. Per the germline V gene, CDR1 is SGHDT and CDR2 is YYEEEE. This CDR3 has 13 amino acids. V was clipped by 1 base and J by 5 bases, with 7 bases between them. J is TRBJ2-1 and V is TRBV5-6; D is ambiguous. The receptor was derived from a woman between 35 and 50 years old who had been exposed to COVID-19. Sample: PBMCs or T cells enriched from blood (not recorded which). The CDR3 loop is CASSLIGDNEQFF. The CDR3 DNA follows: TGTGCCAGCAGCTTGATCGGTGACAATGAGCAGTTCTTC.